Each of the 29 T cell receptor beta chains below was sequenced from the same sample in a study of T cells in Graves' hyperthyroidism and ophthalmopathy. Amplified regions were TCR beta CDR3 sequences from RNA transcripts. The HTBI primer set drove a first-round RT-PCR of the TCR CDR3. From the multiplex PCR reads, TCRdb called clonotypes with MiXCR, one entry per CDR3 protein. The sample carries fewer than 250,000 distinct CDR3 sequences, 16% recorded once. The sequencing sample was made of blood. These TCRs come from a woman aged 18-29 years with Graves' ophthalmopathy.

V is TRBV10-3 and J is TRBJ1-1, with D maybe TRBD1 (6 bases). The CDR3 covers 16 residues. Germline CDR1 is ENHRY and CDR2 is SYGVKD. The V and J ends lost 6 bases and 5 bases respectively, with 22 bases between them. This CDR3 is CAIRANTGTTGTEAFF. CDR3 coding DNA: TGTGCCATCAGAGCGAATACAGGGACGACAGGTACTGAAGCTTTCTTT.

This clonotype has at least ten counts. The chain employs TRBV6-2 or TRBV6-3 and TRBJ2-7; D is ambiguous. The germline V gene has CDR1 MNHEY and CDR2 SVGEGT. CDR3 length: 13 residues. The V and J ends lost 4 bases and 6 bases respectively, with 13 bases between them. CDR3 sequence: CASSSESRAEQYF. CDR3 DNA: TGTGCCAGCAGTTCTGAGAGTCGAGCCGAGCAGTACTTC.

At least ten counts were recorded for this clonotype. The genes are TRBV18 and TRBJ2-7, with 7 bases matching TRBD1. CDR1 and CDR2 (germline): KGHSH, LQKENI. The CDR3 is 16 amino acids. J gave up 4 bases and V 3 bases, and 12 bases lay outside the gene matches. The CDR3 spells CASSPGQAPRQYEQYF. The CDR3 DNA reads as TGTGCCAGCTCACCCGGACAGGCTCCGCGTCAGTACGAGCAGTACTTC.

The sample holds many counts of this clonotype. The chain combines TRBV3-1 with TRBJ1-1, with 9 bases matching TRBD1. The CDR3 contains 16 residues. CDR1 LGHDT and CDR2 YNNKEL come from the germline V gene (reference sequence). Unmatched junction bases numbered 5, after V lost 0 bases and J lost 3 bases. The CDR3 nucleotides read TGTGCCAGCAGCCAAGATCGAGGACAGGGGTACACTGAAGCTTTCTTT. As protein: CASSQDRGQGYTEAFF.

A note on this clonotype: It may be a read error: a sequence one base away is much more abundant. The gene calls are TRBV11-2 and TRBJ1-1, with D uncertain. The CDR3 contains 15 residues. Germline values: CDR1 SGHAT, CDR2 FQNNGV. Trimming shortened V by 8 bases and J by 1 base, and 17 bases separated the two germline ends. CDR3 sequence: CASDTWGGGNTEAFF. CDR3 coding DNA: TGTGCCAGCGACACCTGGGGTGGCGGGAACACTGAAGCTTTCTTT.

This clonotype has a count of ten or more. The V and J genes are TRBV6-2 or TRBV6-3 and TRBJ2-7; a possible D gene is TRBD1 (6 bases). Trimming took off 6 bases at V and 3 bases at J, with 18 bases between the two ends. This CDR3 is 15 amino acids long. CDR1 is MNHEY and CDR2 is SVGEGT in the germline V gene. The DNA of the CDR3 is TGTGCCAGCAGCCGCTCCGGGACAACCATCTACGAGCAGTACTTC. Amino acids: CASSRSGTTIYEQYF.

In this sample, this clonotype turned up many times. The chain couples TRBV6-2 or TRBV6-3 to TRBJ1-5; D ambiguous. The V end was cut by 2 bases, the J end by 2 bases, with 10 bases between. The CDR3 has 15 residues. CDR1 MNHEY and CDR2 SVGEGT come from the germline V gene. CDR3 in DNA: TGTGCCAGCAGTTACGAACAGCGAGGCAATCAGCCCCAGCATTTT. This encodes CASSYEQRGNQPQHF.

This sequence joins TRBV7-8 and TRBJ1-2; D might be TRBD1 (5 bases). The CDR3 totals 15 residues. The germline gives CDR1 SGHVS, CDR2 FQNEAQ. Trimming removed 5 bases at V and 7 bases at J, with 20 bases between. This CDR3 is CASSPTRRGGGGYTF. The DNA of the CDR3 is TGTGCCAGCAGCCCCACTCGTCGGGGTGGGGGTGGCTACACCTTC.

This clonotype appeared many times. The V and J genes are TRBV10-3 and TRBJ2-7; TRBD1 matches at 9 bases. Germline CDR1 reads ENHRY; CDR2 reads SYGVKD. J gave up 2 bases and V 10 bases, and 9 bases lay outside the gene matches. This CDR3 comprises 14 residues. Written as DNA, the CDR3 is TGTGCCACCCTCCGGGACAGGGTACCCTACGAGCAGTACTTC. Translating gives CATLRDRVPYEQYF.

This clonotype was seen many times. The chain employs TRBV12-5 and TRBJ2-1, with TRBD2 matching over 9 bases. CDR1 LGHNT and CDR2 FRNRAP come from the germline V gene. This CDR3 has 15 residues. The V and J ends lost 6 bases and 8 bases, in that order; junction bases with no gene match: 11. The CDR3 DNA is TGTGCTAGTGGACCGAGCGGGGGGTTCAACCATGAGCAGTTCTTC. It translates to CASGPSGGFNHEQFF.

Ten or more counts support this clonotype. This chain connects TRBV29-1 to TRBJ1-1; possible D gene TRBD1, 6 bases. From germline, CDR1 is SQVTM and CDR2 ANQGSEA. V was clipped by 4 bases and J by 7 bases, with 7 bases between them. CDR3 length: 10 residues. The CDR3: CSVGTVEAFF. In nucleotides, the CDR3 is TGCAGCGTTGGGACAGTTGAAGCTTTCTTT.

There are many counts of this clonotype. The chain couples TRBV15 to TRBJ1-2; D is unresolved. V dropped 0 bases and J dropped 9 bases, with 8 bases sitting between them. The germline V gene has CDR1 LNHNV and CDR2 YYDKDF (reference sequence). CDR3 length equals 12 residues. CDR3 in amino acids: CATSRDLLSYTF. The CDR3 nucleotides are TGTGCCACCAGCAGAGATCTTCTCAGCTACACCTTC. Combining the CDR3 with reference TRBV15 and TRBJ1-2 gives the whole variable domain DAMVIQNPRYQVTQFGKPVTLSCSQTLNHNVMYWYQQKSSQAPKLLFHYYDKDFNNEADTPDNFQSRRPNTSFCFLDIRSPGLGDTAMYLCATSRDLLSYTFGSGTRLTVV.

The rearrangement links TRBV19 to TRBJ2-5; 7 bases line up with TRBD2. CDR3 size: 14 residues. V was pared by 2 bases and J by 4 bases, with 4 bases of the junction left unmatched. Germline V gene lookup returns CDR1 LNHDA and CDR2 SQIVND (reference sequence). CDR3 DNA sequence: TGTGCCAGTAGTATATGGGAGGGCGGAGAGACCCAGTACTTC. Its translation: CASSIWEGGETQYF.

Ten or more counts support this clonotype. This sequence joins TRBV18 and TRBJ1-1, with D unclear. V lost 7 bases and J lost 2, with 14 bases in between. Germline CDR1 is KGHSH and CDR2 is LQKENI. This CDR3 comprises 14 residues. DNA for the CDR3: TGTGCCAGCTTTAGGACGGTTAGCAACACTGAAGCTTTCTTT. It yields the protein CASFRTVSNTEAFF.

There are many counts of this clonotype. The rearrangement uses TRBV30 and TRBJ1-4; no definite D call. V was cut by 2 bases and J by 2 bases, with 6 bases left in between. The germline gives CDR1 GTSNPN, CDR2 SVGIG (reference sequence). The CDR3 contains 13 residues. The CDR3 loop reads CAWSTQTNEKLFF. The DNA for the CDR3 is TGTGCCTGGAGTACCCAGACTAATGAAAAACTGTTTTTT.

This clonotype was seen repeatedly, ten times or more. The rearrangement links TRBV2 to TRBJ1-5, with D maybe TRBD1 (6 bases). V lost 3 bases and J lost 4, with 16 bases in between. The CDR3 sequence is 16 residues long. Per germline, CDR1 SNHLY and CDR2 FYNNEI. The CDR3 sequence is CASSDNPDSVNQPQHF. CDR3 DNA: TGTGCCAGCAGTGATAACCCGGACAGCGTTAATCAGCCCCAGCATTTT.

The chain uses TRBV4-1 and TRBJ2-1; TRBD2 matches at 13 bases. This CDR3 has 16 amino acids. The germline gives CDR1 MGHRA, CDR2 YSYEKL. V was pared by 5 bases and J by 6 bases, with 7 bases of the junction left unmatched. The CDR3 DNA reads as TGCGCCAGCAGCACCCGGACTAGCGGGAGTGGCAATGAGCAGTTCTTC. It yields the protein CASSTRTSGSGNEQFF.

This clonotype occurred many times. The rearrangement joins TRBV7-6 to TRBJ2-7; the D is unclear. The CDR3 runs to 14 residues. V shed 1 base and J shed 2 bases, with 9 bases lying between them. Germline V gene data show CDR1 as SGHVS and CDR2 as FNYEAQ. DNA of the CDR3: TGTGCCAGCAGCTTAGATCGGCTAGCCTACGAGCAGTACTTC. This encodes CASSLDRLAYEQYF. Full variable domain (missing parts from reference TRBV7-6 and TRBJ2-7): GAGVSQSPRYKVTKRGQDVALRCDPISGHVSLYWYRQALGQGPEFLTYFNYEAQQDKSGLPNDRFSAERPEGSISTLTIQRTEQRDSAMYRCASSLDRLAYEQYFGPGTRLTVT.

This chain uses TRBV6-1 with TRBJ2-2; maybe TRBD1 (5 bases). This CDR3 spans 14 amino acids. The germline CDR1 and CDR2 sequences are MNHNS and SASEGT. V was clipped by 6 bases and J by 3 bases, with 11 bases between them. Here the CDR3 reads CASRKGSDTGELFF. As DNA, the CDR3 is TGTGCCAGCAGAAAGGGGTCTGACACCGGGGAGCTGTTTTTT.

This clonotype was counted ten times or more. The chain joins TRBV14 to TRBJ1-1; TRBD1 is a possible D gene (6 bases). V was clipped by 4 bases and J by 1 base, with 25 bases between them. The CDR3 loop spans 19 amino acids. CDR1 is SGHDN, CDR2 FVKESK, per germline. For the CDR3, the DNA is TGTGCCAGCAGCCCCTGGGGGCAGGGGAATACCCTTGCGAACACTGAAGCTTTCTTT. Its protein product is CASSPWGQGNTLANTEAFF.

This clonotype was found a few times. With a much larger clone just one base away, this may be a read error. The V and J genes are TRBV5-1 and TRBJ2-7, with D perhaps matching TRBD1 (5 bases). Per germline, CDR1 SGHRS and CDR2 YFSETQ. This CDR3 comprises 12 residues. The CDR3 DNA follows: TGCACCAGCAGCTTAGGACACTCCGAGCAGTACTTC. Translation gives CTSSLGHSEQYF.

This clonotype was detected ten times or more. The chain has TRBV6-1 and TRBJ2-7; perhaps TRBD1 as D (5 bases). V lost 8 bases to trimming and J lost 6 bases, with 11 bases between them. The CDR3 contains 11 residues. Germline CDR1 reads MNHNS; CDR2 reads SASEGT. The CDR3 here is CASGQGPEQYF. The CDR3 DNA reads as TGTGCCAGCGGCCAGGGTCCCGAGCAGTACTTC.

Turning to this clonotype: The DNA is omitted, as the CDR3 cannot be located on it reliably, and the CDR3 follows TCRdb's listing. J is TRBJ1-6 and V is TRBV20-1. Germline V gives CDR1 DFQATT, CDR2 SNEGSKA (reference sequence). The CDR3 has 21 amino acids, counting both end residues. CDR3 sequence reads: CSARGLAGIEQFFGPGSPLHF.

In its sample, this clonotype was seen many times. The chain uses TRBV20-1 and TRBJ2-5, with D tentatively TRBD2 (5 bases). This CDR3 has 15 residues. Between the trimmed V and J ends, which lost 3 bases and 9 bases, there was a span of 23 bases. Per germline, CDR1 DFQATT and CDR2 SNEGSKA (reference sequence). The CDR3 region has the DNA TGCAGTGCTAGTGATCGTACGGGTTGGGAGAATCCCCAGTACTTC. Translation gives CSASDRTGWENPQYF.

In its sample, this clonotype was seen many times. This chain connects TRBV7-8 to TRBJ2-5; possibly TRBD1 for D (5 bases). Germline V gene data show CDR1 as SGHVS and CDR2 as FQNEAQ. The CDR3 extends over 16 amino acids. V lost 2 bases, J lost 4 bases, and 17 bases lay in between. CDR3 in DNA: TGTGCCAGCAGCTTAATGGGAAGGGTAACAGGAGAGACCCAGTACTTC. Protein product: CASSLMGRVTGETQYF.

This clonotype was recorded at least ten times. The genes are TRBV20-1 and TRBJ2-5; TRBD2 might be the D (6 bases). The V gene lost 0 bases and the J gene lost 4 bases, with 12 bases spanning the gap. This CDR3 is built from 14 residues. Germline assignment: CDR1 DFQATT and CDR2 SNEGSKA (reference sequence). As DNA, the CDR3 is TGCAGTGCTAGAGATGTGAGGGAGGTAGAGACCCAGTACTTC. Translation: CSARDVREVETQYF.

This clonotype was seen only a few times. The rearrangement links TRBV9 to TRBJ2-2; possibly TRBD2 for D (6 bases). This CDR3 spans 17 amino acids. The germline CDR1 and CDR2 sequences are SGDLS and YYNGEE. V gave up 6 bases and J gave up 1 base, with 19 bases separating them. This CDR3 reads CASTPNTGTENTGELFF. The CDR3, as DNA: TGTGCCAGCACCCCTAACACCGGGACTGAGAACACCGGGGAGCTGTTTTTT.

This clonotype was seen repeatedly, ten times or more. The V call is TRBV28, the J call TRBJ2-1; 8 positions agree with TRBD1. The CDR3 has 14 residues. V gave up 7 bases and J gave up 1 base; unmatched junction bases: 3. Germline V gene lookup returns CDR1 MDHEN and CDR2 SYDVKM. The CDR3 DNA follows: TGTGCCAGCATGTGGACAGGGTCCTACAATGAGCAGTTCTTC. It encodes CASMWTGSYNEQFF.

In this sample, this clonotype turned up many times. The chain couples TRBV5-1 to TRBJ2-3, with D possibly TRBD2 on 8 matching bases. Trimming took 0 bases from V and 3 from J, leaving 14 bases between them. The CDR3 totals 16 residues. Germline CDR1 and CDR2: SGHRS and YFSETQ. This CDR3 is CASSLAGRGRTDTQYF. DNA of the CDR3: TGCGCCAGCAGCTTGGCCGGGAGGGGGCGGACAGATACGCAGTATTTT.